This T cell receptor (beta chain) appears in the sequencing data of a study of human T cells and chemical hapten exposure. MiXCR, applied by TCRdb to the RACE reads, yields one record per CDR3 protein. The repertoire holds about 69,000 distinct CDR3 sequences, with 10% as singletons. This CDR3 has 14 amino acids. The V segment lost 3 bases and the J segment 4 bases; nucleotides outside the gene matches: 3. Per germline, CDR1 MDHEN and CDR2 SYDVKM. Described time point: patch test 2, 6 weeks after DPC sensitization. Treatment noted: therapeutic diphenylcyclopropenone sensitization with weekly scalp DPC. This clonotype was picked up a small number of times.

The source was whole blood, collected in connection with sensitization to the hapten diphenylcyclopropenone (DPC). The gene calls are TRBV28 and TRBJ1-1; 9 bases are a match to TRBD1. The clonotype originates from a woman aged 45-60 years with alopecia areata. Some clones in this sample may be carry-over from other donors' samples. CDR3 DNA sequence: TGTGCCAGCAGTTTCAACAGGGGGCTCACTGAAGCTTTCTTT. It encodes CASSFNRGLTEAFF. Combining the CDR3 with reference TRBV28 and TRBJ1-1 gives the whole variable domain DVKVTQSSRYLVKRTGEKVFLECVQDMDHENMFWYRQDPGLGLRLIYFSYDVKMKEKGDIPEGYSVSREKKERFSLILESASTNQTSMYLCASSFNRGLTEAFFGQGTRLTVV.